This TCR beta chain emerged from a study of control samples from healthy donors and cancer patients. Some clones are missing from TCRdb's copy, which holds only in-frame ones; the method was immunoSEQ multiplex PCR. Altogether some 64,000 clones are present, 90% being singletons, with the ten largest covering more than 1%. The V gene's germline CDR1 is MDHEN and CDR2 SYDVKM. The V end was cut by 5 bases, the J end by 3 bases, with 17 bases between. This CDR3 comprises 16 residues. Input material: PBMCs. The receptor's source is a woman between 45 and 60 years old with colorectal cancer. V gene TRBV28 combines with J gene TRBJ1-3; no clear D. The CDR3 loop reads CASSTNRRSRGNTIYF. As DNA, the CDR3 is TGTGCCAGCAGTACAAACCGACGTAGCCGTGGAAACACCATATATTTT.